A single sample is the source of the 24 T cell receptor beta chains below, sequenced in a study of shared clonotypes between healthy human individuals. Naive CD8 populations comprised CD45RO-negative cells positively selected for CCR7, excluding terminally differentiated effector memory CD45RA+ cells. Sequencing used immunoSEQ multiplex PCR; TCRdb keeps in-frame clones, though not all of them. The sample includes millions of clones, over 85% of them seen just once. The source material was naive CD8+ T cells sorted from blood. The source of these receptors is a man between 18 and 29 years old in good health.

The rearrangement joins TRBV10-1 to TRBJ1-1, with D hard to call. In germline, CDR1 is WNHNN, CDR2 SYGVQD (reference sequence). This CDR3 has 14 residues. Trimming shortened V by 0 bases and J by 1 base, and 6 bases separated the two germline ends. CDR3 in amino acids: CASSESPANTEAFF. The CDR3 bases are TGCGCCAGCAGTGAGTCACCGGCGAACACTGAAGCTTTCTTT.

V is TRBV7-9 and J is TRBJ2-4, with 12 bases matching TRBD2. V dropped 5 bases and J dropped 8; count of bases not matched to a gene: 7. From germline, CDR1 is SEHNR and CDR2 FQNEAQ (reference sequence). CDR3 length: 15 residues. CDR3: CASSPTSGRTDIQYF. CDR3 coding DNA: TGTGCCAGCAGCCCGACTAGCGGGAGAACGGACATTCAGTACTTC.

The V and J genes are TRBV9 and TRBJ2-3; 7 bases agree with TRBD2. With 4 bases clipped from V and 2 bases from J, the junction kept 10 bases outside the gene matches. CDR1 is SGDLS and CDR2 is YYNGEE in the germline V gene. This CDR3 is 16 amino acids long. The CDR3: CASSWEGGDDTDTQYF. In DNA form, the CDR3 reads TGTGCCAGCAGCTGGGAGGGCGGGGATGACACAGATACGCAGTATTTT.

This clone was counted a single time. CDR3 nucleotides: TGTGCCAGCAAGGGGGCTTTCAATCAGCCCCAGCATTTT. Translation: CASKGAFNQPQHF. The chain carries TRBV2 and TRBJ1-5; 7 bases map to TRBD1. This CDR3 is 13 amino acids long. Trimming at V came to 7 bases and at J to 3 bases, leaving 3 bases not matched to a gene. Germline V gene lookup returns CDR1 SNHLY and CDR2 FYNNEI.

The rearrangement links TRBV13 to TRBJ2-4; possibly TRBD1 for D (6 bases). The CDR3 is 15 amino acids. With 5 bases removed from V and 2 bases from J, the gap between germline ends came to 13 bases. Germline CDR1 and CDR2: PRHDT and FYEKMQ (reference sequence). CDR3 amino acids: CASSEGQDSKNIQYF. The CDR3 nucleotides read TGTGCCAGCAGCGAGGGACAAGACTCCAAAAACATTCAGTACTTC.

This chain uses TRBV28 with TRBJ2-3, with no clear D. V dropped 5 bases and J dropped 0 bases, with 12 bases sitting between them. Germline V gene data show CDR1 as MDHEN and CDR2 as SYDVKM. The CDR3 runs 15 residues. CDR3 nucleotides: TGTGCCAGCAGTCCCCTTCCTGAGAGCACAGATACGCAGTATTTT. This encodes CASSPLPESTDTQYF.

Regarding this clone: The identical CDR3 is also encoded by other nucleotide sequences in the sample. The V and J genes are TRBV4-3 and TRBJ2-7; 8 bases match TRBD2. The V and J ends lost 0 bases and 6 bases, in that order; junction bases with no gene match: 4. Per the germline V gene, CDR1 is LGHNA and CDR2 is YSLEER. This CDR3 comprises 14 residues. CDR3 amino acids: CASSQDRAGGEQYF. CDR3 DNA sequence: TGCGCCAGCAGCCAAGACAGGGCGGGAGGCGAGCAGTACTTC.

This chain uses TRBV27 with TRBJ2-7; D is uncertain. CDR1 and CDR2 from the germline V gene are MNHEY and SMNVEV (reference sequence). Trimming removed 2 bases from V and 6 bases from J, with 11 bases in between. This CDR3 contains 13 residues. CDR3 sequence (DNA): TGTGCCAGCAGTTTAGCCGTGGGTTTCGAGCAGTACTTC. It encodes CASSLAVGFEQYF.

This sequence joins TRBV7-9 and TRBJ1-2; 8 bases agree with TRBD1. J was trimmed by 10 bases and V by 3 bases; bases with no gene match: 4. The germline gives CDR1 SEHNR, CDR2 FQNEAQ (reference sequence). This CDR3 has 12 amino acids. The CDR3 sequence: CASSFQGQDYTF. Written as DNA, the CDR3 is TGTGCCAGCAGCTTTCAGGGACAGGACTACACCTTC.

The V and J genes are TRBV13 and TRBJ1-3, with 7 nucleotides matching TRBD1. Germline V CDR1 and CDR2: PRHDT, FYEKMQ (reference sequence). The ends lost 5 bases at V and 1 base at J; junction bases unmatched: 5. The CDR3 runs 15 residues. In DNA form, the CDR3 reads TGTGCCAGCAGCCCCTCGACAGGGTCTGGAAACACCATATATTTT. This gives the protein CASSPSTGSGNTIYF. Combining the CDR3 with reference TRBV13 and TRBJ1-3 gives the whole variable domain AAGVIQSPRHLIKEKRETATLKCYPIPRHDTVYWYQQGPGQDPQFLISFYEKMQSDKGSIPDRFSAQQFSDYHSELNMSSLELGDSALYFCASSPSTGSGNTIYFGEGSWLTVV.

This chain joins TRBV27 and TRBJ1-5; D gene unclear. Germline V CDR1 and CDR2: MNHEY, SMNVEV (reference sequence). There are 15 residues in the CDR3. Deletions cut 3 bases from V and 3 bases from J, with 12 bases between. As DNA, the CDR3 is TGTGCCAGCAGTTTGTCAGGTGGACTCAATCAGCCCCAGCATTTT. Amino acids: CASSLSGGLNQPQHF.

This chain links TRBV6-5 with TRBJ2-2; TRBD2 agrees at 12 bases. This CDR3 region has 15 residues. Trimming at V came to 10 bases and at J to 3 bases, leaving 6 bases not matched to a gene. Per germline, CDR1 MNHEY and CDR2 SVGAGI. CDR3 protein: CATGLAGIDTGELFF. Written as DNA, the CDR3 is TGTGCCACAGGACTAGCGGGGATCGACACCGGGGAGCTGTTTTTT.

V is TRBV27 and J is TRBJ2-3, with TRBD1 matching 10 bases. Unmatched junction bases numbered 5, after V lost 2 bases and J lost 6 bases. Germline V gene data show CDR1 as MNHEY and CDR2 as SMNVEV (reference sequence). This CDR3 region has 15 residues. The CDR3 bases are TGTGCCAGCAGTTTAGCGACAGGGGGCTTGGATACGCAGTATTTT. Translating it yields CASSLATGGLDTQYF.

The genes are TRBV6-1 and TRBJ1-4; 7 nucleotides line up with TRBD1. There are 14 residues in the CDR3. V lost 5 bases, J lost 8 bases, and 8 bases stayed unmatched. From germline, CDR1 is MNHNS and CDR2 SASEGT. CDR3 loop: CASSWTGLGEKLFF. The CDR3 DNA reads as TGTGCCAGCAGTTGGACAGGATTAGGGGAAAAACTGTTTTTT.

The rearrangement links TRBV27 to TRBJ2-5; D possibly corresponds to TRBD2 (7 bases). The CDR3 sequence is 14 residues long. The V end was cut by 5 bases, the J end by 5 bases, with 15 bases between. The germline V gene encodes CDR1 MNHEY and CDR2 SMNVEV (reference sequence). The CDR3 nucleotides are TGTGCCAGCAGTCCCCTGGGGGGGGCCGAGACCCAGTACTTC. It yields the protein CASSPLGGAETQYF.

There are a few counts of this clone. The rearrangement joins TRBV29-1 to TRBJ2-7; D is undetermined. The CDR3 covers 12 residues. Between the trimmed V and J ends, which lost 4 bases and 4 bases, there was a span of 11 bases. Germline V gives CDR1 SQVTM, CDR2 ANQGSEA. The CDR3 spells CSVVVDGYEQYF. In DNA form, the CDR3 reads TGCAGCGTTGTAGTAGACGGATACGAGCAGTACTTC.

CDR3 bases: TGTGCCTCCCGTGGGGGAGAACTCTCCTACGAGCAGTACTTC. This sequence encodes CASRGGELSYEQYF. The rearrangement links TRBV28 to TRBJ2-7, with D tentatively TRBD1 or TRBD2 (5 bases each). Germline loops: CDR1 MDHEN, CDR2 SYDVKM. V shed 11 bases and J shed 0 bases, with 17 bases lying between them. This CDR3 contains 14 residues. Looking up the rest from reference TRBV28 and TRBJ2-7 gives the full variable domain: DVKVTQSSRYLVKRTGEKVFLECVQDMDHENMFWYRQDPGLGLRLIYFSYDVKMKEKGDIPEGYSVSREKKERFSLILESASTNQTSMYLCASRGGELSYEQYFGPGTRLTVT.

V and J are TRBV27 and TRBJ2-7, with TRBD1 as a possible D gene (7 bases). The V gene lost 2 bases and the J gene lost 5 bases, with 19 bases spanning the gap. The germline V gene encodes CDR1 MNHEY and CDR2 SMNVEV (reference sequence). The CDR3 has 16 amino acids. The CDR3 is CASSLSSGRGADEQYF. The CDR3 region has the DNA TGTGCCAGCAGTTTAAGTTCCGGCAGGGGGGCGGACGAGCAGTACTTC.

The CDR3 is CASGYLNTIYF. CDR3 nucleotide sequence: TGTGCCAGCGGATACTTAAACACCATATATTTT. The rearrangement links TRBV2 to TRBJ1-3, with D hard to call. In germline, CDR1 is SNHLY, CDR2 FYNNEI. V was cut by 8 bases and J by 6 bases, with 8 bases left in between. The CDR3 is 11 residues long.

This clone was observed a single time. CDR3 bases: TGCGCCAGCAGTGGGGGCTCGTCCGTACCGAACACCGGGGAGCTGTTTTTT. This gives the protein CASSGGSSVPNTGELFF. This chain joins TRBV10-1 and TRBJ2-2, with D maybe TRBD1 (5 bases). The CDR3 is 17 amino acids. V shed 4 bases and J shed 0 bases, with 15 bases lying between them. Germline assignment: CDR1 WNHNN and CDR2 SYGVQD (reference sequence).

Concerning this clone: Other DNA sequences of this sample code for an identical CDR3. The rearrangement uses TRBV7-9 and TRBJ2-7; possibly TRBD1 for D (5 bases). CDR3 size: 14 residues. V was pared by 1 base and J by 3 bases, with 10 bases between. Germline assignment: CDR1 SEHNR and CDR2 FQNEAQ (reference sequence). The CDR3 DNA is TGTGCCAGCAGCTTAGGCACAGGAATCTACGAGCAGTACTTC. Translation: CASSLGTGIYEQYF.

The chain recombines TRBV2 with TRBJ1-2; D gene uncertain. V gave up 6 bases and J gave up 3 bases, with 14 bases separating them. From germline, CDR1 is SNHLY and CDR2 FYNNEI. The CDR3 spans 14 residues. The DNA of the CDR3 is TGTGCCAGCAGGCAGGCGGCCCTCGACTATGGCTACACCTTC. Translation gives CASRQAALDYGYTF.

The chain couples TRBV14 to TRBJ2-7; D gene ambiguous. Germline V gene sequence: CDR1 SGHDN, CDR2 FVKESK. Trimming pared 1 base from V and 2 bases from J, leaving 12 bases between. The CDR3 extends over 15 amino acids. The chain's CDR3 is CASSQGYGVAYEQYF. CDR3 sequence (DNA): TGTGCCAGCAGCCAAGGTTACGGAGTCGCCTACGAGCAGTACTTC.

This chain joins TRBV10-1 and TRBJ2-5; D is unresolved. The germline CDR1 and CDR2 sequences are WNHNN and SYGVQD (reference sequence). Trimming removed 4 bases at V and 0 bases at J, with 6 bases between. The CDR3 is 13 amino acids. CDR3 sequence: CASSAQYQETQYF. CDR3 bases: TGCGCCAGCAGTGCGCAGTACCAAGAGACCCAGTACTTC.